This T cell receptor beta chain was sequenced in a study of T cell repertoires in cytomegalovirus infection. Findings and caveats of the study: CMV carriers having the relevant HLA were flagged by cumulative public TCR beta family frequency.

Details on this clonotype: What it recognizes is unknown.

TCRdb fed the reads into MiXCR, producing one record per CDR3 protein. The data hold roughly 220,000 distinct CDR3 sequences, with less than 50% observed a single time. The CDR3 has 18 amino acids. CDR1 MNHNY and CDR2 SVGAGI come from the germline V gene (reference sequence). J gave up 5 bases and V 2 bases, and 11 bases lay outside the gene matches. The V gene is TRBV6-6, the J gene TRBJ2-2; the match to TRBD2 covers 10 bases. This sequence was found in a human donor in good health (CMV status not recorded). Some clones in this sample may be carry-over from other donors' samples. Sequenced material: CD8+ T cells from cultured PBMCs, taken from culture after CMV antigen stimulation. CDR3 coding DNA: TGTGCCAGCAGTTACATCGGGACTAGCGTTGAGGGTACCGGGGAGCTGTTTTTT. Translation: CASSYIGTSVEGTGELFF.